These 28 T cell receptor beta chains share one sample of origin, sequenced in a study of tumor-infiltrating lymphocytes in primary liver carcinoma. With around 490 ng total RNA as template and a constant-region primer, TCR beta cDNA was made. Three nested multiplex PCR rounds, a slightly modified ARM-PCR, produced the libraries for TCR beta. With TRBV1-TRBV30 forward primers and a C-beta reverse primer, the first two PCR rounds were run for roughly 10 cycles each. Each CDR3 protein gets one entry after TCRdb re-called the multiplex PCR reads with MiXCR. The sample comprises about 84,000 distinct CDR3 sequences, 65% to 80% of which are singletons, and just under 20% rests with the top ten. Unsorted bulk tissue of about 18-34 mg yielded co-extracted RNA and DNA. What was sequenced was liver tumor tissue from sampling region 1. Subset of the sample: tumor region T1, superior pole. These TCRs come from a man aged 40-50 years with primary liver carcinoma and hepatitis B virus infection.

Turning to this clonotype: A much larger clone lies a single base off, so this may be a read error. The chain employs TRBV12-3 or TRBV12-4 and TRBJ2-7; tentatively, D is TRBD2 (6 bases). This CDR3 region has 15 residues. The V and J ends lost 7 bases and 4 bases respectively, with 20 bases between them. CDR3: CASIEPGLAFYEQYF. CDR3 in DNA: TGTGCCAGCATCGAACCGGGACTGGCTTTTTACGAGCAGTACTTC.

As regards this clonotype: At one boundary the junction diverges from the germline segment, which might be a read error. The V call is TRBV11-2, the J call TRBJ2-5; TRBD2 agrees at 7 bases. The length of the CDR3 is 16 residues. The germline gives CDR1 SGHAT, CDR2 FQNNGV. The CDR3 loop reads CASSLFPVSGQETPYF. CDR3 nucleotide sequence: TGTGCCAGCAGCTTATTCCCGGTTAGCGGGCAAGAGACCCCGTACTTC.

On this clonotype: One end of the junction varies from germline; a read error may be responsible. The chain combines TRBV14 with TRBJ2-1; D gene unclear. Germline lookup yields CDR1 SGHDN and CDR2 FVKESK. This CDR3 region has 14 residues. The CDR3 loop reads CTSSQDHYYYEQFF. The DNA for the CDR3 is TGTACCAGCAGCCAAGATCACTACTACTATGAGCAATTCTTC.

To note about this clonotype: At one boundary the junction diverges from the germline segment, which might be a read error. The chain carries TRBV10-1 and TRBJ2-1, with D possibly matching TRBD1 (5 bases). The CDR3 runs to 14 residues. Germline assignment: CDR1 WNHNN and CDR2 SYGVQD (reference sequence). Here the CDR3 reads CTSSDRSSLNEQFF. The CDR3 DNA is TGCACCAGCAGCGACAGAAGCTCCTTGAATGAGCAGTTCTTC.

This clonotype was found many times. The CDR3 region is CASSDLAGGTQETQYF. CDR3 DNA sequence: TGTGCCAGCAGTGACTTAGCGGGAGGGACCCAAGAGACCCAGTACTTC. The J gene is TRBJ2-5, the V gene TRBV6-1; TRBD2 aligns across 11 bases. The CDR3 has 16 residues. V was pared by 3 bases and J by 1 base, with 4 bases of the junction left unmatched. Germline V lookup: CDR1 MNHNS, CDR2 SASEGT.

Turning to this clonotype: The conserved phenylalanine or tryptophan normally closing the CDR3 is absent here, so this likely arose from a read error. The V call is TRBV12-3 or TRBV12-4, the J call TRBJ1-1; no definite D call. V was shortened by 3 bases and J by 8 bases, with 10 bases between the two germline ends. This CDR3 region has 12 residues. The CDR3 DNA follows: TGTGCCAGCAGTTTGGGGTGTAGGGAAGCTTTCTCT. Residues: CASSLGCREAFS.

In its sample, this clonotype was seen many times. V and J are TRBV12-3 or TRBV12-4 and TRBJ2-3; TRBD1 or TRBD2 may be the D gene (5 bases each). The CDR3 is 14 amino acids. Trimming pared 5 bases from V and 1 base from J, leaving 10 bases between. CDR3 bases: TGTGCCAGCAGTCGGGACCAGGGCACAGATACGCAGTATTTT. Protein product: CASSRDQGTDTQYF.

A note on this clonotype: Mismatch with germline at one junction end may stem from a read error. This chain links TRBV7-8 with TRBJ2-5, with D possibly TRBD1 on 7 matching bases. CDR1 and CDR2 (germline): SGHVS, FQNEAQ. CDR3 length: 13 amino acids. The CDR3 DNA is TGTGCCAGTAGCCCAGGGGGGTTGGAGACCCAGCACTTC. Its translation is CASSPGGLETQHF. The full variable domain, with the rest looked up from reference TRBV7-8 and TRBJ2-5, is GAGVSQSPRYKVAKRGQDVALRCDPISGHVSLFWYQQALGQGPEFLTYFQNEAQLDKSGLPSDRFFAERPEGSVSTLKIQRTQQEDSAVYLCASSPGGLETQHFGPGTRLLVL.

This clonotype was seen more than once but under ten times. The germline gene is not matched at one end of the junction; a read error may be the cause. V usage is TRBV6-1 and J usage is TRBJ2-5, with TRBD2 matching 10 bases. Per germline, CDR1 MNHNS and CDR2 SASEGT. The CDR3 is 17 residues long. The CDR3 DNA reads TGTGCCAGCAGTGACCTTTGGACTAGCGGTACTGGGGAGACCCGGTACTTC. Translation: CASSDLWTSGTGETRYF.

This sequence joins TRBV12-3 or TRBV12-4 and TRBJ2-3; D remains ambiguous. CDR3 length: 11 amino acids. V was cut by 0 bases and J by 12 bases, with 7 bases left in between. DNA for the CDR3: TGTGCCAGCAGTTTAGCTGGTACACAGTATTTT. Translation: CASSLAGTQYF.

Turning to this clonotype: With a much larger clone just one base away, this may be a read error. The chain employs TRBV6-5 and TRBJ2-7; D is uncertain. The CDR3 extends over 15 amino acids. The V gene's germline CDR1 is MNHEY and CDR2 SVGAGI. This CDR3 is CVSRPQGSLTYEQYF. The CDR3 DNA reads as TGTGTCAGCAGACCTCAAGGGTCCCTCACCTACGAGCAGTACTTC.

Details on this clonotype: A read error is likely, as this CDR3 ends without the conserved phenylalanine or tryptophan. The V call is TRBV5-5, the J call TRBJ2-7; D may be TRBD2 (6 bases). CDR1 and CDR2 (germline): SGHKS, YYEKEE (reference sequence). This CDR3 is built from 13 residues. For the CDR3, the DNA is TGTACCAGCAGCTTCGGGAGTTCCTACGAGCAGTACTTA. Translated, it gives CTSSFGSSYEQYL.

This clonotype was detected ten times or more. The genes are TRBV5-6 and TRBJ2-3; a possible D gene is TRBD1 (6 bases). The germline CDR1 and CDR2 sequences are SGHDT and YYEEEE. The length of the CDR3 is 15 residues. Deletions cut 4 bases from V and 2 bases from J, with 14 bases between. This CDR3 is CASSIKQGYTDTQYF. The DNA for the CDR3 is TGTGCCAGCAGCATAAAACAGGGCTACACAGATACGCAGTATTTT.

Points on this clonotype: One end of the junction fails to match germline, which may point to a read error. The chain couples TRBV4-1 to TRBJ1-2, with D perhaps matching TRBD1 (5 bases). Germline loops: CDR1 MGHRA, CDR2 YSYEKL. The CDR3 length is 14 residues. The DNA of the CDR3 is TGCGCCACCAGCCAAGGAGGGGCCGACTATGACTACACCTTC. Protein product: CATSQGGADYDYTF.

For this clonotype: Germline and junction disagree at one end, which may indicate a read error. The V gene is TRBV7-8, the J gene TRBJ2-1; TRBD2 might be the D (5 bases). CDR1 is SGHVS and CDR2 is FQNEAQ in the germline V gene. The CDR3 sequence is 14 residues long. The CDR3, as DNA: TGTACCAGCAGCTTAACGGAGGCCTACAATGAGCAGTTCTTC. Its translation: CTSSLTEAYNEQFF.

The count of this clonotype is one. An end of the junction does not agree with germline; a read error may underlie this. The chain links TRBV11-2 to TRBJ2-3; a possible D gene is TRBD1 (5 bases). This CDR3 has 12 residues. The germline V gene encodes CDR1 SGHAT and CDR2 FQNNGV. CDR3 bases: TGTGGCAGCGAGACAGGCACAGATACGCAGTATTTT. Its protein is CGSETGTDTQYF. Looking up the rest from reference TRBV11-2 and TRBJ2-3 gives the full variable domain: EAGVAQSPRYKIIEKRQSVAFWCNPISGHATLYWYQQILGQGPKLLIQFQNNGVVDDSQLPKDRFSAERLKGVDSTLKIQPAKLEDSAVYLCGSETGTDTQYFGPGTRLTVL.

The chain recombines TRBV6-2 or TRBV6-3 with TRBJ2-1, with D perhaps assigned TRBD1 or TRBD2 (5 bases each). The CDR3 runs to 14 residues. CDR1 MNHEY and CDR2 SVGEGT come from the germline V gene. CDR3 DNA: TGTGCGAACAGTACCGGGACCTCCTACAATGAGCAGTTCTTC. Translated: CANSTGTSYNEQFF.

The table lists this clonotype with a few counts. A read error may account for a junction end that differs from germline. CDR3 sequence reads: CASSLSDSEQSF. The CDR3 nucleotides read TGTGCCAGCAGCTTATCAGACAGTGAGCAGTCCTTC. This chain uses TRBV11-2 with TRBJ2-1, with D maybe TRBD1 (5 bases). Germline CDR1 reads SGHAT; CDR2 reads FQNNGV. The CDR3 totals 12 residues.

This rearrangement joins TRBV29-1 to TRBJ2-5, with 9 bases identical to TRBD1. The CDR3 runs to 13 residues. The germline V gene encodes CDR1 SQVTM and CDR2 ANQGSEA. V was clipped by 6 bases and J by 10 bases; unmatched bases: 12. The CDR3 loop reads CSVRRDRVGIQYF. The CDR3, as DNA: TGCAGCGTACGCCGGGACAGGGTAGGGATCCAGTACTTC.

A single count supports this clonotype. A much larger clone is a single base away; this may be a read error. The CDR3 loop reads CASSHMGGALGNTIYF. DNA for the CDR3: TGCGCCAGCAGCCACATGGGAGGGGCGTTGGGAAACACCATATATTTT. The chain is built from TRBV5-1 and TRBJ1-3; a weak D match, TRBD1 (5 bases). Trimming left V 4 bases short and J 4 bases short, with 18 bases between. Germline loops: CDR1 SGHRS, CDR2 YFSETQ. The CDR3 runs 16 residues. Using reference TRBV5-1 and TRBJ1-3 for the parts outside the CDR3, the full variable domain is KAGVTQTPRYLIKTRGQQVTLSCSPISGHRSVSWYQQTPGQGLQFLFEYFSETQRNKGNFPGRFSGRQFSNSRSEMNVSTLELGDSALYLCASSHMGGALGNTIYFGEGSWLTVV.

This clonotype was seen repeatedly, ten times or more. The chain links TRBV5-1 to TRBJ2-3; 9 nucleotides agree with TRBD1. Germline lookup yields CDR1 SGHRS and CDR2 YFSETQ. The CDR3 has 15 residues. J lost 2 bases, V lost 4 bases, and 5 bases had no gene match. The CDR3 bases are TGCGCCAGCAGCGCCGGACAGGGGACCACAGATACGCAGTATTTT. Translated: CASSAGQGTTDTQYF.

Details on this clonotype: The conserved final phenylalanine or tryptophan is absent from the CDR3, which likely points to a read error. This rearrangement joins TRBV14 to TRBJ2-1; D may be TRBD1 (6 bases). The germline V gene encodes CDR1 SGHDN and CDR2 FVKESK. The CDR3 is 15 amino acids. V was clipped by 3 bases and J by 7 bases, with 16 bases between them. This CDR3 is CASSQFGQRWNEQFI. The CDR3 DNA follows: TGTGCCAGCAGCCAGTTTGGACAGAGATGGAATGAGCAGTTCATC.

Regarding this clonotype: The missing conserved phenylalanine or tryptophan at the end of this CDR3 makes a read error likely. The rearrangement joins TRBV4-2 to TRBJ2-3; D unclear. The CDR3 sequence is 12 residues long. Germline-derived CDR1 and CDR2 are LGHNA and YNFKEQ. This CDR3 reads CVSAISTDTQYY. In nucleotides, the CDR3 is TGTGTCAGTGCGATTAGCACAGATACGCAGTATTAT.

This chain connects TRBV29-1 to TRBJ2-1; 11 bases agree with TRBD2. Germline V CDR1 and CDR2: SQVTM, ANQGSEA. The V segment lost 5 bases and the J segment 11 bases; nucleotides outside the gene matches: 14. This CDR3 comprises 15 residues. The CDR3 nucleotides are TGCAGCGTTCGAAGCACTAGCGGGAGAAGGAATAAGCAGTTCTTC. Protein product: CSVRSTSGRRNKQFF.

As to this clonotype: One end of the junction is discordant with germline, which a read error may explain. The chain recombines TRBV28 with TRBJ1-5; perhaps TRBD1 as D (6 bases). The CDR3 covers 13 residues. Germline CDR1 MDHEN, CDR2 SYDVKM. Written as DNA, the CDR3 is TGTGCCAGCAGGTCAACAGGGCTTCAGCCCCAGCGTTTT. Translation gives CASRSTGLQPQRF.

Regarding this clonotype: A junction boundary mismatches the germline segment, possibly from a read error. The chain recombines TRBV11-2 with TRBJ2-2; a weak D match, TRBD2 (5 bases). The CDR3 has 18 residues. Germline lookup yields CDR1 SGHAT and CDR2 FQNNGV. CDR3 residues: CDSSDSWPRVTNTRELFF. DNA of the CDR3: TGTGACAGCAGCGACTCGTGGCCGAGGGTTACGAACACCAGGGAGCTGTTTTTT.

On this clonotype: One end of the junction does not line up with germline, which may come from a read error. The chain is built from TRBV4-2 and TRBJ2-7, with a tentative D call TRBD2 (5 bases). CDR3 length: 14 residues. CDR1 is LGHNA, CDR2 YNFKEQ, per germline. Here the CDR3 DNA reads TGTGCCGGCAGCCAAGCGGAGGACTTGACCCTGTTTTCCTTC. This sequence encodes CAGSQAEDLTLFSF.

V is TRBV6-5 and J is TRBJ2-1; D not resolved. Trimming cost V 7 bases and J 3 bases, with 16 bases left between them. Germline CDR1 and CDR2: MNHEY and SVGAGI. This CDR3 spans 15 amino acids. The DNA for the CDR3 is TGTGCCAGCAAGATTACCAGTGTGTGCTACAATGAGCAGTTCTTC. This encodes CASKITSVCYNEQFF.